A single sample is the source of the 10 T cell receptor beta chains below, sequenced in a study of neurological immune-mediated disorders. MiXCR, applied by TCRdb to the 5' RACE reads, yields one record per CDR3 protein. The data contain over 50,000 distinct CDR3 sequences, 3% to 4% of them singletons. The sequencing input was PBMCs. The receptors were gathered from a man aged 35 to 55 with multiple sclerosis.

This clonotype was seen many times. The chain has TRBV5-6 and TRBJ1-1; 7 bases are shared with TRBD1. CDR3 size: 18 residues. Germline CDR1 is SGHDT and CDR2 is YYEEEE. With 1 base clipped from V and 0 bases from J, the junction kept 12 bases outside the gene matches. This CDR3 reads CASSLLAWDSSMNTEAFF. The CDR3 DNA reads TGTGCCAGCAGCTTGTTGGCGTGGGACAGTAGCATGAACACTGAAGCTTTCTTT.

This clonotype was counted many times. V and J are TRBV5-1 and TRBJ1-5; D is ambiguous. CDR1 is SGHRS and CDR2 is YFSETQ in the germline V gene. Trimming cost V 0 bases and J 0 bases, with 16 bases left between them. This CDR3 contains 18 residues. In DNA form, the CDR3 reads TGCGCCAGCAGCTTGGTCCCCCGGGGAATTAATAGCAATCAGCCCCAGCATTTT. This sequence encodes CASSLVPRGINSNQPQHF.

This clonotype was seen at least ten times. The chain carries TRBV20-1 and TRBJ1-2; unclear D gene. Germline V gives CDR1 DFQATT, CDR2 SNEGSKA (reference sequence). Trimming cost V 1 base and J 4 bases, with 7 bases left between them. The CDR3 spans 12 residues. This chain's CDR3 is CSARVGTYGYTF. CDR3 in DNA: TGCAGTGCTAGAGTAGGCACCTATGGCTACACCTTC.

Remarks on this clonotype: Given a much more abundant clone one base away, this may be a read error. No conserved phenylalanine or tryptophan is present at the end of the CDR3, so a read error is the likely explanation. The chain carries TRBV5-1 and TRBJ2-1, with D possibly being TRBD2 (6 bases). There are 14 residues in the CDR3. Germline CDR1 reads SGHRS; CDR2 reads YFSETQ. The V and J ends lost 4 bases and 8 bases respectively, with 16 bases between them. CDR3 loop: CASSGTGDIDEQFI. The CDR3 coding sequence is TGCGCCAGCAGCGGGACTGGGGATATCGATGAGCAGTTCATC.

Ten or more counts support this clonotype. V is TRBV20-1 and J is TRBJ2-5; 10 bases map to TRBD2. The trim removed 5 bases at V and 3 bases at J, leaving 6 bases unmatched. The CDR3 runs 14 residues. CDR1 is DFQATT, CDR2 SNEGSKA, per germline (reference sequence). In DNA, the CDR3 is TGCAGTGCTCGTGGAGCGGGGGGGGAAGAGACCCAGTACTTC. Translating gives CSARGAGGEETQYF.

The table lists this clonotype with many counts. The chain joins TRBV20-1 to TRBJ1-6, with D unresolved. V lost 2 bases to trimming and J lost 11 bases, with 10 bases between them. Germline V lookup: CDR1 DFQATT, CDR2 SNEGSKA (reference sequence). The CDR3 totals 12 residues. CDR3 region: CSARKNTAPLHF. CDR3 sequence (DNA): TGCAGTGCTAGAAAAAACACGGCACCCCTCCACTTT.

This clonotype was observed at least ten times. The chain links TRBV20-1 to TRBJ2-7; D unclear. Germline CDR1 and CDR2: DFQATT and SNEGSKA (reference sequence). The CDR3 extends over 14 amino acids. V gave up 3 bases and J gave up 3 bases, with 15 bases separating them. The CDR3 DNA reads TGCAGTGCTAGCAGGTCCAAGAACCTCTACGAGCAGTACTTC. Amino acid sequence: CSASRSKNLYEQYF.

This clonotype occurred many times. The genes are TRBV5-1 and TRBJ1-5; D call uncertain. The CDR3 is 15 amino acids. The germline CDR1 and CDR2 sequences are SGHRS and YFSETQ. The V and J ends lost 0 bases and 0 bases respectively, with 7 bases between them. The DNA of the CDR3 is TGCGCCAGCAGCTTGGACGGGTATAGCAATCAGCCCCAGCATTTT. As protein: CASSLDGYSNQPQHF.

The chain links TRBV20-1 to TRBJ2-1; 11 nucleotides line up with TRBD2. In germline, CDR1 is DFQATT, CDR2 SNEGSKA (reference sequence). The CDR3 has 17 amino acids. The V and J ends lost 1 base and 9 bases, in that order; junction bases with no gene match: 14. CDR3 sequence: CSARATLGTSGTSEQFF. DNA of the CDR3: TGCAGTGCTAGAGCGACGCTCGGGACTAGCGGAACAAGTGAGCAGTTCTTC.

This clonotype was detected ten times or more. The chain has TRBV11-2 and TRBJ2-5; 7 nucleotides align to TRBD2. The CDR3 is made up of 16 amino acids. Germline CDR1 reads SGHAT; CDR2 reads FQNNGV. Unmatched junction bases numbered 9, after V lost 2 bases and J lost 3 bases. The CDR3 reads CASSLYPGGSKETQYF. The CDR3 nucleotides are TGTGCCAGCAGCTTATACCCCGGGGGGTCAAAAGAGACCCAGTACTTC.